This T cell receptor beta chain originates from a study of breast tumors, draining lymph nodes, adjacent tissues. This clonotype was seen only a few times. This CDR3 spans 16 amino acids. Germline V gene lookup returns CDR1 MNHNS and CDR2 SASEGT. The V segment lost 7 bases and the J segment 2 bases; nucleotides outside the gene matches: 6. Breast cancer patients provided tissue from their axillary draining lymph nodes. TCRdb independently ran MiXCR on the multiplex PCR reads; one entry per CDR3 protein. The sample lists a few hundred thousand distinct CDR3 sequences; less than 45% were seen once. Sequenced: axillary lymph node tissue. The clonotype originates from a female donor with breast cancer. Some clones in this sample may be carry-over from other donors' samples. The rearrangement joins TRBV6-1 to TRBJ2-1; 12 bases are shared with TRBD2. The CDR3 coding sequence is TGTGCCAGCATTAAAAGACTAGCGGGAGCCTACAATGAGCAGTTCTTC. It is translated as CASIKRLAGAYNEQFF.